The 21 T cell receptor beta chains reported below all come from one sample, sequenced in a study of shared clonotypes between healthy human individuals. Method: immunoSEQ multiplex PCR; TCRdb's copy keeps in-frame clones and lacks some. The sample includes some 2.1 million clones, around 95% of them seen just once. Terminally differentiated effector memory CD45RA+ cells were excluded from the naive CD8 cells, which were CD45RO-negative and positively selected for CCR7. Input material: naive CD8+ T cells from PBMCs. These receptors were obtained from a man in his late teens or twenties in good health. Some clones in this sample may be carry-over from other donors' samples.

The V gene is TRBV5-4, the J gene TRBJ1-1; 11 bases fit TRBD1. The CDR3 contains 14 residues. Germline trimming cut 4 bases from V and 5 bases from J; bases unmatched to any gene: 4. Germline loops: CDR1 SGHNT, CDR2 YYREEE (reference sequence). CDR3 sequence: CASSRGQGVTEAFF. CDR3 coding DNA: TGTGCCAGCAGCCGGGGACAGGGGGTTACTGAAGCTTTCTTT.

The chain recombines TRBV30 with TRBJ2-4; 8 bases map to TRBD1. The CDR3 is 13 amino acids. J lost 5 bases, V lost 5 bases, and 5 bases had no gene match. The V gene's germline CDR1 is GTSNPN and CDR2 SVGIG (reference sequence). Here the CDR3 DNA reads TGTGCCTGGTATGGACAGGGTGAAAACATTCAGTACTTC. Translating it yields CAWYGQGENIQYF.

This chain links TRBV10-1 with TRBJ1-2; D unresolved. Trimming took off 5 bases at V and 0 bases at J, with 7 bases between the two ends. The germline gives CDR1 WNHNN, CDR2 SYGVQD (reference sequence). The CDR3 covers 13 residues. CDR3 nucleotides: TGCGCCAGCAGTCCGAAGCCTAACTATGGCTACACCTTC. Its protein product is CASSPKPNYGYTF.

The chain uses TRBV11-2 and TRBJ2-7, with 7 bases fitting TRBD1. The CDR3 has 12 residues. With 3 bases clipped from V and 12 bases from J, the junction kept 8 bases outside the gene matches. In germline, CDR1 is SGHAT, CDR2 FQNNGV. This CDR3 is CASSFDGQERYF. The CDR3 DNA follows: TGTGCCAGCAGCTTCGATGGACAGGAACGGTACTTC.

The chain carries TRBV27 and TRBJ2-3; D might be TRBD1 (5 bases). CDR1 and CDR2 from the germline V gene are MNHEY and SMNVEV (reference sequence). V lost 8 bases, J lost 8 bases, and 20 bases lay in between. This CDR3 is 14 amino acids long. CDR3 protein: CASARGTLGGTQYF. CDR3 bases: TGTGCCAGCGCAAGGGGAACTCTCGGCGGTACGCAGTATTTT.

This chain connects TRBV12-5 to TRBJ2-3, with 10 bases lining up with TRBD2. This CDR3 contains 19 residues. The V and J ends lost 0 bases and 5 bases, in that order; junction bases with no gene match: 14. Germline V lookup: CDR1 LGHNT, CDR2 FRNRAP. Written as DNA, the CDR3 is TGTGCTAGTGGTTTGGTTCGCCTAGCGGGAGACAGTGCTATAGATACGCAGTATTTT. It is translated as CASGLVRLAGDSAIDTQYF.

This chain uses TRBV6-5 with TRBJ2-5, with D uncertain. Trimming cost V 5 bases and J 0 bases, with 10 bases left between them. The germline gives CDR1 MNHEY, CDR2 SVGAGI. The CDR3 covers 14 residues. The CDR3 loop reads CASSGEWNQETQYF. The CDR3 DNA reads as TGTGCCAGCAGTGGAGAGTGGAACCAAGAGACCCAGTACTTC.

The chain carries TRBV30 and TRBJ2-7; the D is unclear. Germline V lookup: CDR1 GTSNPN, CDR2 SVGIG (reference sequence). The CDR3 spans 14 residues. Between the trimmed V and J ends, which lost 3 bases and 3 bases, there was a span of 15 bases. The DNA for the CDR3 is TGTGCCTGGAGGGCAGTTTCCCCGAGCTACGAGCAGTACTTC. This gives the protein CAWRAVSPSYEQYF.

The chain is built from TRBV19 and TRBJ2-3; D is perhaps TRBD2 (5 bases). Germline CDR1 reads LNHDA; CDR2 reads SQIVND (reference sequence). The CDR3 loop spans 14 amino acids. V lost 3 bases and J 4 bases, leaving 11 bases between the germline ends. This CDR3 is CASSIRLLPDTQYF. The CDR3 DNA is TGTGCCAGTAGTATTCGACTACTCCCAGATACGCAGTATTTT.

The chain uses TRBV7-3 and TRBJ2-1, with D tentatively TRBD1 or TRBD2 (6 bases each). The ends were cut back, 3 bases at V and 4 bases at J, with 10 bases in the middle. The CDR3 sequence is 14 residues long. CDR1 is SGHTA and CDR2 is FQGTGA in the germline V gene. The CDR3 DNA reads as TGTGCCAGCAGCTTCGGGGGCGTTTACAATGAGCAGTTCTTC. This gives the protein CASSFGGVYNEQFF.

A remark on this clone: Other DNA sequences in this sample translate to the same CDR3. The CDR3 region has the DNA TGCGCCAGCAGCCAAGGGAGCGAGCAGTACTTC. Translating it yields CASSQGSEQYF. This rearrangement joins TRBV4-1 to TRBJ2-7; the D is unclear. Between the trimmed V and J ends, which lost 1 base and 6 bases, there was a span of 4 bases. The CDR3 is 11 amino acids. CDR1 is MGHRA, CDR2 YSYEKL, per germline.

The genes are TRBV7-6 and TRBJ1-5; D call uncertain. The CDR3 is 17 amino acids. Germline-derived CDR1 and CDR2 are SGHVS and FNYEAQ. V lost 1 base and J lost 0, with 13 bases in between. CDR3 residues: CASSLGSPGSSNQPQHF. DNA of the CDR3: TGTGCCAGCAGCTTAGGGTCCCCGGGTAGTAGCAATCAGCCCCAGCATTTT.

In the case of this clone: Other nucleotide sequences from this sample produce the same CDR3. The chain couples TRBV5-1 to TRBJ2-1; possible D gene TRBD1, 5 bases. In germline, CDR1 is SGHRS, CDR2 YFSETQ. V lost 1 base and J lost 3, with 11 bases in between. The CDR3 has 15 residues. The DNA of the CDR3 is TGCGCCAGCAGCTTGAGGCAGGGTAGCTACAATGAGCAGTTCTTC. It is translated as CASSLRQGSYNEQFF. Using reference TRBV5-1 and TRBJ2-1 for the parts outside the CDR3, the full variable domain is KAGVTQTPRYLIKTRGQQVTLSCSPISGHRSVSWYQQTPGQGLQFLFEYFSETQRNKGNFPGRFSGRQFSNSRSEMNVSTLELGDSALYLCASSLRQGSYNEQFFGPGTRLTVL.

This chain uses TRBV6-5 with TRBJ2-3; weak D call: TRBD1 (6 bases). The CDR3 length is 15 residues. Germline V gives CDR1 MNHEY, CDR2 SVGAGI. The V end lost 2 bases, the J end lost 2 bases, and 11 bases lay between the germline ends. CDR3: CASSYLGQITDTQYF. In DNA, the CDR3 is TGTGCCAGCAGTTACCTCGGACAGATCACAGATACGCAGTATTTT.

This sequence joins TRBV15 and TRBJ1-5; D remains unclear. CDR1 is LNHNV, CDR2 YYDKDF, per germline (reference sequence). The germline V and J ends were trimmed by 6 bases and 9 bases, with 18 bases remaining between them. This CDR3 has 14 amino acids. The CDR3 protein is CATRQVGLGMPQHF. The CDR3 bases are TGTGCCACCAGGCAGGTGGGGTTAGGGATGCCCCAGCATTTT.

The CDR3 sequence: CASSQVRSNQPQHF. In nucleotides, the CDR3 is TGTGCCAGTTCCCAGGTCAGGAGCAATCAGCCCCAGCATTTT. V gene TRBV19 combines with J gene TRBJ1-5; no clear D gene. The V end lost 8 bases, the J end lost 1 base, and 12 bases lay between the germline ends. The CDR3 sequence is 14 residues long. Germline CDR1 reads LNHDA; CDR2 reads SQIVND (reference sequence).

CDR3 nucleotide sequence: TGTGCCAGCTCCGGGCGGGAGGGCCGAGTGAATGAGCAGTTCTTC. This translates into CASSGREGRVNEQFF. The chain combines TRBV11-1 with TRBJ2-1, with TRBD2 identical over 9 bases. Germline V CDR1 and CDR2: SGHAT, FQDESV (reference sequence). The CDR3 runs to 15 residues. Losses at the gene ends were 8 bases for V and 7 bases for J; bases not matched to a gene: 12.

V gene TRBV15 combines with J gene TRBJ2-7; D may match TRBD1 or TRBD2 (5 bases each). The CDR3 contains 15 residues. Looked up from germline, CDR1 is LNHNV and CDR2 is YYDKDF (reference sequence). V was pared by 5 bases and J by 2 bases, with 16 bases between. As DNA, the CDR3 is TGTGCCACCAGCTCCCCGGGATGGGGCACCTACGAGCAGTACTTC. This codes for CATSSPGWGTYEQYF.

V usage is TRBV15 and J usage is TRBJ2-2; 8 bases are a match to TRBD2. CDR1 LNHNV and CDR2 YYDKDF come from the germline V gene (reference sequence). The trim removed 9 bases at V and 2 bases at J, leaving 5 bases unmatched. The CDR3 has 14 residues. The CDR3 sequence: CATTTSGNTGELFF. In DNA, the CDR3 is TGTGCCACTACCACTAGCGGCAACACCGGGGAGCTGTTTTTT.

This clone has just one count. The chain recombines TRBV11-2 with TRBJ2-5; TRBD2 might be the D (6 bases). This CDR3 is built from 15 residues. V was pared by 1 base and J by 4 bases, with 13 bases between. The germline gives CDR1 SGHAT, CDR2 FQNNGV. CDR3 protein: CASSLVSWGVETQYF. The CDR3, as DNA: TGTGCCAGCAGCTTAGTGAGTTGGGGGGTAGAGACCCAGTACTTC.

The chain uses TRBV27 and TRBJ2-7; D gene uncertain. The germline gives CDR1 MNHEY, CDR2 SMNVEV (reference sequence). V lost 6 bases and J 3 bases, leaving 15 bases between the germline ends. There are 14 residues in the CDR3. This CDR3 reads CASSPNLRSYEQYF. The CDR3 DNA reads TGTGCCAGCAGCCCTAACCTCAGGAGCTACGAGCAGTACTTC.